The rows below give T cell receptor beta chains drawn from one sample of a study of blood T cells in healthy people across ages. In TCRdb, the 5' RACE reads were re-called with MiXCR into one record per CDR3 protein. The sample records over 600,000 distinct CDR3 sequences, 40% to 50% being singletons. Sequenced input: blood. The receptors come from an elderly man in good health. CDR3s include the opening cysteine and the closing phenylalanine or tryptophan. Each record gives: CDR3 DNA, CDR3 protein, D gene, clone size, V gene, J gene. A D gene is named only where the DNA matches it firmly. A row's size may be missing; if present it is once, few, many or a size class.

TGTGCTAGTGGTATGACAGGGCCCGGGGCCAACGTCCTGACTTTC	CASGMTGPGANVLTF	TRBD1	many	TRBV12-5	TRBJ2-6
TGTGCCAGCTCACCATCGGGCCCCAGGAACAATGAGCAGTTCTTC	CASSPSGPRNNEQFF	.	few	TRBV18	TRBJ2-1
TGTGCCACCGCCATGGGACTAGCGGGAGGAGGAAATGAGCAGTTCTTC	CATAMGLAGGGNEQFF	TRBD2	few	TRBV2	TRBJ2-1
TGTGCCAGCAGCTTAGATAGCGGGGCTTCGGGCAATGAGCAGTTCTTC	CASSLDSGASGNEQFF	TRBD2	few	TRBV7-3	TRBJ2-1
TGCAGTGCTAGACCCGGACAGGGCGTTAATGAAAAACTGTTTTTT	CSARPGQGVNEKLFF	TRBD1	.	TRBV20-1	TRBJ1-4
TGTGCCAGCAGTTTAACAGTTGGTGGCCCCCAGCATTTT	CASSLTVGGPQHF	.	.	TRBV12-3/TRBV12-4	TRBJ1-5
TGTGCCAGCAGCTCCCGGGACTTGAGCACAGATACGCAGTATTTT	CASSSRDLSTDTQYF	.	few	TRBV7-2	TRBJ2-3
TGTGCCAGCAGTCTTCAGAGGGCAACTAATGAAAAACTGTTTTTT	CASSLQRATNEKLFF	.	.	TRBV6-1	TRBJ1-4
TGTGCCAGCAGCCCCGGGACAGGGGGCTACGAGCAGTACTTC	CASSPGTGGYEQYF	TRBD1	many	TRBV7-9	TRBJ2-7
TGCGCCAGCAGGGGAAGAATGAACACTGAAGCTTTCTTT	CASRGRMNTEAFF	.	few	TRBV5-1	TRBJ1-1
TGTGCCAGCAGCTTAGTGGGAGGGGCTAGCACAGATACGCAGTATTTT	CASSLVGGASTDTQYF	TRBD2	few	TRBV7-2	TRBJ2-3
TGCAGTGCCCAGAGGTCCTACGAGCAGTACTTC	CSAQRSYEQYF	.	.	TRBV20-1	TRBJ2-7
TGCGCCAGCAGCCCAGAGGGGGCGAGGTTCTATGGCTACACCTTC	CASSPEGARFYGYTF	TRBD1	few	TRBV4-3	TRBJ1-2
TGTGCCAGCAGCGTCCGTGGGACAGGGGCGCAAGAGACCCAGTACTTC	CASSVRGTGAQETQYF	TRBD1	few	TRBV5-5	TRBJ2-5